This entry features one T cell receptor (beta chain) sequence. Its antigen is not known. This specimen belongs to a study of cytomegalovirus exposure and HLA in healthy donors. Overall study findings and caveats: The classifier reportedly diagnosed cytomegalovirus status with high specificity and sensitivity.

The primer mix had 60 Vbeta and 13 Jbeta primers. Data came from immunoSEQ multiplex PCR; TCRdb stores just in-frame clones and leaves some out. The sample has around 140,000 clones; over 70% are singletons. V dropped 5 bases and J dropped 0 bases, with 10 bases sitting between them. This CDR3 spans 14 amino acids. Germline V gene sequence: CDR1 LNHNV, CDR2 YYDKDF (reference sequence). This chain connects TRBV15 to TRBJ1-1; D is unresolved. The receptor was isolated from a man between 35 and 55 years old in good health and CMV-seronegative. The sequenced sample was PBMCs. Here the CDR3 reads CATSLRTVNTEAFF. CDR3 coding DNA: TGTGCCACCAGCCTGAGAACAGTGAACACTGAAGCTTTCTTT.